This T cell receptor (beta chain) was retrieved from a study of CD8+ T cells in alopecia areata. As for the study in general: It was 6 to 18 months of tofacitinib, and then there were 6 months off drug.

This sample's treatment: oral pan-JAK inhibitor, 5-10 mg twice daily. Alopecia areata patients had lesional scalp punch biopsies and peripheral blood taken from them. Extraction and reverse transcription of RNA yielded cDNA as the sequencing template. Produced via immunoSEQ multiplex PCR; TCRdb's table is partial and in-frame only. The table has roughly 220,000 clones, more than 55% seen once; the top ten hold 1% to 1.5%. Germline V lookup: CDR1 SQVTM, CDR2 ANQGSEA. The CDR3 runs to 13 residues. V was clipped by 7 bases and J by 3 bases; unmatched bases: 7. This specimen consisted of CD4+ T cells sorted from blood, obtained around week 42, from a patient treated with tofacitinib. The chain carries TRBV29-1 and TRBJ2-7; TRBD1 matches at 9 bases. The sequence came from a human donor with alopecia areata. The CDR3 DNA is TGCAGCGCTGGGACAGGGTATCACTACGAGCAGTACTTC. The encoded protein is CSAGTGYHYEQYF.